This T cell receptor beta chain comes out of a study of cytomegalovirus exposure and HLA in healthy donors. Findings of the study overall: In an earlier analysis, about 87% or about 30%: the productive usage of most TCR beta V segments. The study recorded 150 to 200 TCR beta chains that were cytomegalovirus-associated. When a later analysis was performed, an Asian-associated ancestry cluster reportedly had fewer N-insertions than the roughly 700-donor mean. Later on, an analysis tied approximately 17,000 TCR beta sequences to HLA alleles at 0.05 false discovery rate.

PCR primers comprised 60 Vbeta and 13 Jbeta primers. TCRdb's copy holds only in-frame clones and misses some; the assay was immunoSEQ multiplex PCR. Among more than 150,000 clones listed, 75% to 90% were seen once. As regards this clone: Its cognate antigen is unknown.

The germline V gene has CDR1 SEHNR and CDR2 FQNEAQ (reference sequence). Losses at the gene ends were 6 bases for V and 0 bases for J; bases not matched to a gene: 16. The length of the CDR3 is 18 residues. This TCR was sampled from a woman aged 18-30 years in good health and CMV-seronegative. Sequencing used PBMCs. The chain uses TRBV7-9 and TRBJ1-1, with 7 positions matching TRBD1. CDR3 coding DNA: TGTGCCAGCAGTATAGTCTGGGGGACAGAAGTGATGAACACTGAAGCTTTCTTT. Its translation is CASSIVWGTEVMNTEAFF.